The 19 T cell receptor beta chains below come from one sample, sequenced in a study of blood T cell repertoires in COVID-19. Using immunoSEQ multiplex PCR, the repertoire was profiled, and TCRdb retains in-frame clones only, with some absent. Of 65,000 to 95,000 clones detected, roughly 80% appear once; the ten largest clones hold 12%. What was sequenced was peripheral blood. The receptors shown here come from a woman between 40 and 55 years old with active or convalescent COVID-19.

This rearrangement joins TRBV5-4 to TRBJ1-4; the match to TRBD1 covers 8 bases. V shed 0 bases and J 5 bases; nucleotides not matched to a gene: 3. From germline, CDR1 is SGHNT and CDR2 YYREEE (reference sequence). The CDR3 contains 15 residues. This CDR3 is CASSLVGTGNEKLFF. CDR3 in DNA: TGTGCCAGCAGCTTGGTGGGGACAGGAAATGAAAAACTGTTTTTT.

The V gene is TRBV11-3, the J gene TRBJ2-1; tentatively, D is TRBD2 (5 bases). Trimming took off 8 bases at V and 4 bases at J, with 12 bases between the two ends. In germline, CDR1 is SGHNT, CDR2 YENEEA. The CDR3 sequence is 13 residues long. In DNA, the CDR3 is TGTGCCAGCCCTAGACGACTATACAATGAGCAGTTCTTC. This codes for CASPRRLYNEQFF.

This rearrangement joins TRBV11-3 to TRBJ2-1; D possibly corresponds to TRBD2 (6 bases). The CDR3 has 17 residues. V lost 1 base and J 0 bases, leaving 13 bases between the germline ends. The germline CDR1 and CDR2 sequences are SGHNT and YENEEA. The CDR3 loop reads CASSLGWGTASYNEQFF. DNA for the CDR3: TGTGCCAGCAGCTTAGGGTGGGGGACTGCCTCCTACAATGAGCAGTTCTTC. The whole variable domain, remainder taken from reference TRBV11-3 and TRBJ2-1, is EAGVVQSPRYKIIEKKQPVAFWCNPISGHNTLYWYLQNLGQGPELLIRYENEEAVDDSQLPKDRFSAERLKGVDSTLKIQPAELGDSAVYLCASSLGWGTASYNEQFFGPGTRLTVL.

Points on this clone: Its ends do not fully match the called genes, so a read error is possible. The chain recombines TRBV12-3 or TRBV12-4 with TRBJ1-2; 8 bases align to TRBD1. This CDR3 has 12 residues. CDR3 sequence: CASRKRAGQARF. The CDR3 bases are TGTGCCAGCAGAAAACGGGCGGGACAGGCCCGCTTC.

This clone has a single count. The J gene is TRBJ1-1, the V gene TRBV6-5; D is possibly TRBD1 (6 bases). This CDR3 is built from 16 residues. The V gene lost 0 bases and the J gene lost 1 base, with 12 bases spanning the gap. Germline assignment: CDR1 MNHEY and CDR2 SVGAGI. Here the CDR3 DNA reads TGTGCCAGCAGTTACTCGTTTACAGGGACGAACACTGAAGCTTTCTTT. Translated, it gives CASSYSFTGTNTEAFF.

The V gene is TRBV4-1, the J gene TRBJ2-7; TRBD1 matches at 10 bases. The germline V gene has CDR1 MGHRA and CDR2 YSYEKL. Losses at the gene ends were 1 base for V and 6 bases for J; bases not matched to a gene: 9. The CDR3 loop spans 16 amino acids. The CDR3 sequence: CASSQGIMGQGSEQYF. CDR3 DNA sequence: TGCGCCAGCAGCCAAGGTATCATGGGACAGGGGTCCGAGCAGTACTTC.

CDR3 DNA sequence: TGTGCCTGGAGCCTCCTAACGGGGGGAAACTATGGCTACACCTTC. This sequence encodes CAWSLLTGGNYGYTF. The V and J genes are TRBV30 and TRBJ1-2; the D gene is possibly TRBD1 (5 bases). Deletions cut 3 bases from V and 2 bases from J, with 16 bases between. CDR1 GTSNPN and CDR2 SVGIG come from the germline V gene (reference sequence). The length of the CDR3 is 15 residues.

The rearrangement uses TRBV19 and TRBJ1-1; TRBD1 matches 7 bases. CDR1 LNHDA and CDR2 SQIVND come from the germline V gene (reference sequence). J was trimmed by 1 base and V by 3 bases; bases with no gene match: 2. The CDR3 totals 14 residues. The CDR3 spells CASSIRQGNTEAFF. CDR3 nucleotides: TGTGCCAGTAGTATCAGACAGGGGAACACTGAAGCTTTCTTT. Combining the CDR3 with reference TRBV19 and TRBJ1-1 gives the whole variable domain DGGITQSPKYLFRKEGQNVTLSCEQNLNHDAMYWYRQDPGQGLRLIYYSQIVNDFQKGDIAEGYSVSREKKESFPLTVTSAQKNPTAFYLCASSIRQGNTEAFFGQGTRLTVV.

The chain links TRBV28 to TRBJ1-5; a weak D match, TRBD1 (5 bases). This CDR3 has 16 residues. Germline CDR1 and CDR2: MDHEN and SYDVKM. V gave up 6 bases and J gave up 5 bases, with 20 bases separating them. CDR3 sequence (DNA): TGTGCCAGCAGCTCGGTGGCAGGGCAGGTCTATCAGCCCCAGCATTTT. It yields the protein CASSSVAGQVYQPQHF.

This chain uses TRBV4-3 with TRBJ2-7; 8 positions match TRBD1. The CDR3 spans 13 residues. Germline V gives CDR1 LGHNA, CDR2 YSLEER. Trimming removed 0 bases from V and 8 bases from J; junction bases left unmatched: 3. CDR3 region: CASSQDRGLQQYF. The CDR3 region has the DNA TGCGCCAGCAGCCAAGACAGGGGGCTCCAGCAGTACTTC.

The chain is built from TRBV7-9 and TRBJ2-1; TRBD1 agrees at 7 bases. The V and J ends lost 5 bases and 6 bases, in that order; junction bases with no gene match: 10. CDR1 SEHNR and CDR2 FQNEAQ come from the germline V gene (reference sequence). CDR3 length: 15 residues. CDR3 nucleotide sequence: TGTGCCAGCAGCCCCACGACAGGGACCCGCAATGAGCAGTTCTTC. It translates to CASSPTTGTRNEQFF.

The chain is built from TRBV18 and TRBJ1-1; TRBD1 matches 8 bases. The CDR3 sequence is 12 residues long. Per the germline V gene, CDR1 is KGHSH and CDR2 is LQKENI. Trimming took 6 bases from V and 10 from J; bases not matched to a gene: 7. The DNA of the CDR3 is TGTGCCAGCTCGCTGGACAGGGTAGGAGCTTTCTTT. It codes for CASSLDRVGAFF.

The V call is TRBV5-1, the J call TRBJ2-3, with D hard to call. The CDR3 spans 15 residues. The V and J ends lost 4 bases and 2 bases respectively, with 14 bases between them. CDR1 and CDR2 (germline): SGHRS, YFSETQ. The CDR3 region has the DNA TGCGCCAGCAGCCCCCAGTCCTTACCCACAGATACGCAGTATTTT. This encodes CASSPQSLPTDTQYF.

The chain uses TRBV7-3 and TRBJ1-1; tentative D call: TRBD1 (5 bases). This CDR3 has 13 residues. Germline CDR1 SGHTA, CDR2 FQGTGA. V was clipped by 5 bases and J by 7 bases, with 14 bases between them. The CDR3 spells CASSATRGNEAFF. As DNA, the CDR3 is TGTGCCAGCAGCGCGACCCGGGGGAATGAAGCTTTCTTT.

The chain joins TRBV11-3 to TRBJ1-2; 10 bases agree with TRBD1. Germline CDR1 and CDR2: SGHNT and YENEEA. The J segment lost 8 bases and the V segment lost 6 bases, leaving 6 bases of the junction unmatched. The CDR3 totals 13 residues. DNA for the CDR3: TGTGCCAGCAGTAGACAGGGGGCTGGCGGCTACACCTTC. The encoded protein is CASSRQGAGGYTF.

This chain joins TRBV7-2 and TRBJ1-1, with 8 bases matching TRBD1. CDR3 length: 14 amino acids. Germline V gives CDR1 SGHTA, CDR2 FQGNSA. The ends lost 5 bases at V and 4 bases at J; junction bases unmatched: 6. The CDR3 spells CASSRTGLATEAFF. The DNA for the CDR3 is TGTGCCAGCAGCCGGACAGGGTTAGCCACTGAAGCTTTCTTT.

This clone was detected only a few times. The chain recombines TRBV7-8 with TRBJ1-5; D gene ambiguous. Germline CDR1 and CDR2: SGHVS and FQNEAQ. V lost 1 base, J lost 3 bases, and 7 bases lay in between. The CDR3 covers 14 residues. The CDR3 reads CASSLGRFNQPQHF. The DNA of the CDR3 is TGTGCCAGCAGCTTAGGTCGGTTCAATCAGCCCCAGCATTTT.

The rearrangement joins TRBV4-3 to TRBJ2-1; D gene unclear. CDR1 and CDR2 from the germline V gene are LGHNA and YSLEER. The CDR3 spans 14 residues. V dropped 0 bases and J dropped 4 bases, with 7 bases sitting between them. This chain's CDR3 is CASSQEYIYNEQFF. The CDR3 nucleotides are TGCGCCAGCAGCCAAGAATACATTTACAATGAGCAGTTCTTC.

This chain joins TRBV5-4 and TRBJ1-4; D is perhaps TRBD1 (6 bases). Germline V gene data show CDR1 as SGHNT and CDR2 as YYREEE (reference sequence). This CDR3 spans 14 amino acids. Trimming took off 2 bases at V and 8 bases at J, with 13 bases between the two ends. CDR3 region: CASSLMGAEEKLFF. The DNA of the CDR3 is TGTGCCAGCAGCTTAATGGGGGCTGAAGAAAAACTGTTTTTT.